This TCR beta chain stems from a study of T cell responses to AZD1222 COVID-19 vaccine. Comment on this clone: Its antigen remains unknown.

Regarding the study as a whole: Just a handful of AZD1222 recipients were seropositive at baseline. Nearly half of spike-specific TCRs reportedly target variant regions that are unmutated in the B.1.351 and B.1.1.7 variants. Repertoire sampling occurred only after the peak T cell response.

Here immunoSEQ multiplex PCR was the method, and the copy in TCRdb shows in-frame clones only, minus some. Of some 170,000 clones listed, roughly 91% were seen once; the top ten hold roughly 1.7%. Sequencing was performed on peripheral blood, taken on day 0 of AZD1222 vaccination. The sequence was collected from an adult in good health.

The CDR3 is CATSPGQVQETQYF. The CDR3 nucleotides are TGTGCCACCAGTCCTGGGCAGGTCCAAGAGACCCAGTACTTC. The V and J genes are TRBV24-1 and TRBJ2-5, with D unclear. The CDR3 is 14 amino acids. V was pared by 6 bases and J by 1 base, with 11 bases between. Per germline, CDR1 KGHDR and CDR2 SFDVKD.